This T cell receptor (beta chain) is from a study of T cells after yellow fever vaccination. TCRdb redid the calling of the 5' RACE reads with MiXCR, one entry per CDR3 protein. In the table there are about 110,000 distinct CDR3 sequences, 7% to 8.5% of which are singletons. This clonotype showed up many times. Here the sequenced sample was CD8+ T cells sorted from PBMCs, taken 45 days after the yellow fever booster vaccination. This TCR was sampled from a man aged 25 to 45 who received the YFV17D yellow fever vaccine.

CDR3 DNA: TGTGCCAGCAGCCAAGGAGTCTCCTACGAGCAGTACTTC. Protein: CASSQGVSYEQYF. This chain joins TRBV3-1 and TRBJ2-7, with no clear D. V dropped 1 base and J dropped 0 bases, with 4 bases sitting between them. Germline CDR1 is LGHDT and CDR2 is YNNKEL (reference sequence). The CDR3 loop spans 13 amino acids.